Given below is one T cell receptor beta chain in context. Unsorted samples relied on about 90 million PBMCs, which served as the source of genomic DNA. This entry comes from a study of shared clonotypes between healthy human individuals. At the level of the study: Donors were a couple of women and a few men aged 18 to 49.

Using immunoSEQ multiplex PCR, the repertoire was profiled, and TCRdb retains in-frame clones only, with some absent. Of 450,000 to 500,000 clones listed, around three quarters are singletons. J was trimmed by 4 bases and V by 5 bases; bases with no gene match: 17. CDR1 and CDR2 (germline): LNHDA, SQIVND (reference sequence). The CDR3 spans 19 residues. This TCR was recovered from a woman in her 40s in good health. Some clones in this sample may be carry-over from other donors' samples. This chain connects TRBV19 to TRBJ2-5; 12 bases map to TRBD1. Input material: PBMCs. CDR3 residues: CASSQPRGTGGASGETQYF. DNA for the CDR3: TGTGCCAGTAGTCAGCCCCGGGGGACAGGGGGCGCTTCTGGAGAGACCCAGTACTTC. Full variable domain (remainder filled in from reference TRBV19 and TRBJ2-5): DGGITQSPKYLFRKEGQNVTLSCEQNLNHDAMYWYRQDPGQGLRLIYYSQIVNDFQKGDIAEGYSVSREKKESFPLTVTSAQKNPTAFYLCASSQPRGTGGASGETQYFGPGTRLLVL.